This TCR beta chain appears in the sequencing data of a study of long-term antiretroviral therapy in people with HIV. On this clone: The antigen remains undetermined.

Sequencing relied on immunoSEQ assay v3.0, run at survey level. The data were produced by immunoSEQ multiplex PCR, yet TCRdb's version contains in-frame clones alone and is incomplete. The sample shows roughly 20,000 clones, roughly 89% of them seen only once. General study results and limits: The clones with expansion before ART were dominant in the repertoire at all time points. When set beside controls, HIV repertoires had CDR3 length ranges that were narrower.

Material: unsorted PBMCs, obtained 2.1 years after starting antiretroviral therapy. This clonotype originated in a man aged 18 to 30 with HIV.

DNA for the CDR3: TGTGCCAGCAGCCCGACAGGGGGCGTGCAGTACTTC. Its translation is CASSPTGGVQYF. The gene calls are TRBV5-4 and TRBJ2-7; 10 nucleotides match TRBD1. The germline CDR1 and CDR2 sequences are SGHNT and YYREEE (reference sequence). V gave up 4 bases and J gave up 9 bases; unmatched junction bases: 4. The CDR3 is 12 residues long.